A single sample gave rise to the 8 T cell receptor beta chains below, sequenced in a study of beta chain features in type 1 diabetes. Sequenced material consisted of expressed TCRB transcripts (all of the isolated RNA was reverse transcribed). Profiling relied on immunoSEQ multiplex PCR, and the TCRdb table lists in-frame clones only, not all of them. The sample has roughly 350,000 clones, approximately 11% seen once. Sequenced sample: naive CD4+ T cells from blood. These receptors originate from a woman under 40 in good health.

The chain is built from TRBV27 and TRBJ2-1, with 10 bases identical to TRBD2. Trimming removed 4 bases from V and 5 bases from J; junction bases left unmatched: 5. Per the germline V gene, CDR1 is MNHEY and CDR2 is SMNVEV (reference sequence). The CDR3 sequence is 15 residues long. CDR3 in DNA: TGTGCCAGCAGTTCGGGACTAGCGTACCACAATGAGCAGTTCTTC. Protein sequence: CASSSGLAYHNEQFF.

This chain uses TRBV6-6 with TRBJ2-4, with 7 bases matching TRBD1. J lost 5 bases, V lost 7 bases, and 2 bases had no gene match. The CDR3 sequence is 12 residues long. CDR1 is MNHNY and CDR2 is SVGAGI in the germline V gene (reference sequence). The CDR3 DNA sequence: TGTGCCAGCAAAGACAGGGAAAACATTCAGTACTTC. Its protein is CASKDRENIQYF.

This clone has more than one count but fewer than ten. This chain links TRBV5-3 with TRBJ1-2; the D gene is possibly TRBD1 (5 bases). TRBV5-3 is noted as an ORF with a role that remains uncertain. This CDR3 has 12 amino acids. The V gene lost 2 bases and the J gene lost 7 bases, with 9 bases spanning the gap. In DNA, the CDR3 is TGTGCCAGAAGCTTACCAGGGCTTGGCTACACCTTC. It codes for CARSLPGLGYTF.

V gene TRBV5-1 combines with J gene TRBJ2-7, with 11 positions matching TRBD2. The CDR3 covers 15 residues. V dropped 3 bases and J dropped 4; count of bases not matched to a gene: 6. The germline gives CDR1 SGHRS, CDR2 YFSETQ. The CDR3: CASSSSLAGGYEQYF. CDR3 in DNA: TGCGCCAGCAGCTCCAGTCTAGCGGGAGGTTACGAGCAGTACTTC.

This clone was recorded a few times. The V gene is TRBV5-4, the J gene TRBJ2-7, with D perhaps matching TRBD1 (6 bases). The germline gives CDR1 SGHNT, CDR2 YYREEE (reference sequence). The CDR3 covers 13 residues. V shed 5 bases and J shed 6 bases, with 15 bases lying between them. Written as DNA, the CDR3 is TGTGCCAGCAGTCAGGTGGGGACATCCGAGCAGTACTTC. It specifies CASSQVGTSEQYF.

The CDR3 DNA reads as TGTGCCAGCAGCTGGACTAGCGGGGCCTACAATGAGCAGTTCTTC. This gives the protein CASSWTSGAYNEQFF. V is TRBV7-3 and J is TRBJ2-1, with 12 positions matching TRBD2. The germline CDR1 and CDR2 sequences are SGHTA and FQGTGA. This CDR3 is 15 amino acids long. Unmatched junction bases numbered 0, after V lost 4 bases and J lost 2 bases.

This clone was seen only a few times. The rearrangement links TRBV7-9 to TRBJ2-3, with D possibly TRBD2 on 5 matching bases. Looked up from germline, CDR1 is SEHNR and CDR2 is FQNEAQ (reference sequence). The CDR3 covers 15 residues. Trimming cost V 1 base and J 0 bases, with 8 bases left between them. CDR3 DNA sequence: TGTGCCAGCAGCTTAGGAAGGGAGAGCACAGATACGCAGTATTTT. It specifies CASSLGRESTDTQYF.

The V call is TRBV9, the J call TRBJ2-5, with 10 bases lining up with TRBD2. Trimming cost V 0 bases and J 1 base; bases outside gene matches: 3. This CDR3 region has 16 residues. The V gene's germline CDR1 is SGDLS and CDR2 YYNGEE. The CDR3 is CASSVGLAGAQETQYF. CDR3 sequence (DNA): TGTGCCAGCAGCGTAGGCCTAGCGGGAGCCCAAGAGACCCAGTACTTC.